The 12 T cell receptor beta chains below all came from one sample that was sequenced in a study of T cells in Graves' hyperthyroidism and ophthalmopathy. There were TCR beta CDR3 regions amplified from RNA transcripts. An initial round of RT-PCR targeting the TCR CDR3 relied on the HTBI primer set. TCRdb passed the multiplex PCR reads through MiXCR, listing each CDR3 protein once. Among 95,000 to 110,000 distinct CDR3 sequences listed, over 45% were seen once. Sequenced sample: blood. The receptors were sampled from a middle-aged man with Graves' hyperthyroidism.

The chain employs TRBV7-6 and TRBJ2-7; D unclear. The CDR3 totals 15 residues. Trimming removed 1 base from V and 5 bases from J, with 15 bases in between. Germline CDR1 reads SGHVS; CDR2 reads FNYEAQ. CDR3 sequence (DNA): TGTGCCAGCAGCTTAGAACGAGGTGTTGGAGACGAGCAGTACTTC. As protein: CASSLERGVGDEQYF.

The J gene is TRBJ2-5, the V gene TRBV20-1; 13 nucleotides match TRBD2. Looked up from germline, CDR1 is DFQATT and CDR2 is SNEGSKA (reference sequence). The V gene end was trimmed by 5 bases and the J gene end by 7 bases; junction bases not matched to a gene: 10. The CDR3 covers 15 residues. CDR3 residues: CSAFRLAGGFGTQYF. CDR3 DNA: TGCAGTGCTTTCAGACTAGCGGGAGGTTTCGGGACCCAGTACTTC.

The J gene is TRBJ1-6, the V gene TRBV9, with D possibly matching TRBD1 (5 bases). The V end lost 3 bases, the J end lost 3 bases, and 19 bases lay between the germline ends. The length of the CDR3 is 18 residues. In germline, CDR1 is SGDLS, CDR2 YYNGEE. As DNA, the CDR3 is TGTGCCAGCAGCGCCACCACCCCAGGGTCGGACTATAATTCACCCCTCCACTTT. Its protein is CASSATTPGSDYNSPLHF.

This clonotype was picked up many times. The chain is built from TRBV7-6 and TRBJ2-1; D is unclear. CDR1 and CDR2 (germline): SGHVS, FNYEAQ. The CDR3 runs 16 residues. Trimming stripped 1 base from V and 3 bases from J, with 13 bases between. Written as DNA, the CDR3 is TGTGCCAGCAGCTTAGGCTGGGTACGGTTCTACAATGAGCAGTTCTTC. It specifies CASSLGWVRFYNEQFF.

This clonotype was seen many times. J is TRBJ1-2 and V is TRBV7-9; a possible D gene is TRBD1 (6 bases). Trimming took off 5 bases at V and 2 bases at J, with 18 bases between the two ends. The V gene's germline CDR1 is SEHNR and CDR2 FQNEAQ (reference sequence). The CDR3 contains 16 residues. For the CDR3, the DNA is TGTGCCAGCAGCCTAGGGGCGGCAGGGACAAACTATGGCTACACCTTC. Translation: CASSLGAAGTNYGYTF.

This clonotype has a handful of counts. The J gene is TRBJ2-1, the V gene TRBV25-1, with D possibly being TRBD2 (7 bases). CDR3 length: 15 amino acids. With 8 bases removed from V and 2 bases from J, the gap between germline ends came to 16 bases. CDR1 and CDR2 from the germline V gene are MGHDK and SYGVNS. CDR3: CASSPGGFTYNEQFF. In DNA, the CDR3 is TGTGCCAGCTCACCGGGGGGCTTTACCTACAATGAGCAGTTCTTC.

As regards this clonotype: A much larger clone is a single base away; this may be a read error. The CDR3 sequence: CASSAPDKGSYGYTF. For the CDR3, the DNA is TGTGCCAGCAGTGCCCCGGACAAGGGGAGCTATGGCTACACCTTC. The V and J genes are TRBV6-6 and TRBJ1-2, with D possibly being TRBD1 (5 bases). V lost 5 bases, J lost 4 bases, and 17 bases lay in between. The CDR3 is made up of 15 amino acids. Germline values: CDR1 MNHNY, CDR2 SVGAGI (reference sequence).

This clonotype came up many times. V is TRBV12-3 or TRBV12-4 and J is TRBJ2-7, with D possibly matching TRBD2 (6 bases). This CDR3 is built from 16 residues. V was clipped by 0 bases and J by 4 bases, with 16 bases between them. CDR3 protein: CASSLALPPLAYEQYF. CDR3 DNA: TGTGCCAGCAGTTTAGCCCTTCCTCCCCTAGCGTACGAGCAGTACTTC.

This clonotype was recorded at least ten times. The chain links TRBV9 to TRBJ1-1; no clear D. Trimming took 2 bases from V and 1 from J, leaving 6 bases between them. Germline values: CDR1 SGDLS, CDR2 YYNGEE. This CDR3 is 13 amino acids long. CDR3 in amino acids: CASSVTGNTEAFF. The DNA for the CDR3 is TGTGCCAGCAGCGTGACGGGGAACACTGAAGCTTTCTTT. Together with reference TRBV9 and TRBJ1-1, the CDR3 gives the full variable domain: DSGVTQTPKHLITATGQRVTLRCSPRSGDLSVYWYQQSLDQGLQFLIQYYNGEERAKGNILERFSAQQFPDLHSELNLSSLELGDSALYFCASSVTGNTEAFFGQGTRLTVV.

A note on this clonotype: The limits of the CDR3 on the DNA are not certain, so only TCRdb's listed CDR3 is given. J is TRBJ2-7 and V is TRBV15. Germline assignment: CDR1 LNHNV and CDR2 YYDKDF (reference sequence). Termini included, the CDR3 measures 17 amino acids. The CDR3 reads CISVPAAKMRASYEQYF.

This clonotype was observed many times. V usage is TRBV11-3 and J usage is TRBJ2-7, with D perhaps being TRBD1 or TRBD2 (5 bases each). With 4 bases removed from V and 6 bases from J, the gap between germline ends came to 16 bases. Germline V gene sequence: CDR1 SGHNT, CDR2 YENEEA. There are 14 residues in the CDR3. This CDR3 is CASSYRTGKLEQYF. CDR3 coding DNA: TGTGCCAGCAGCTACAGGACGGGGAAGCTCGAGCAGTACTTC.

This clonotype was recorded many times. With a much larger clone just one base away, this may be a read error. The chain links TRBV24-1 to TRBJ2-1, with 8 bases fitting TRBD1. There are 12 residues in the CDR3. The V and J ends lost 12 bases and 9 bases, in that order; junction bases with no gene match: 9. Germline-derived CDR1 and CDR2 are KGHDR and SFDVKD. The DNA for the CDR3 is TGTGCCGTCGCGCAGGGGGCAGGTGAGCAGTTCTTC. This encodes CAVAQGAGEQFF.